This entry lists 2 T cell receptor beta chains sequenced from one sample in a study of a mutant IDH1 vaccine in newly diagnosed glioma. These TCRs' antigens remain unknown. As for time point: week 11, during vaccination. The content of each vaccine dose was 300 ug of mutant IDH1 20-mer peptide, and topical imiquimod accompanied it. The assay was immunoSEQ multiplex PCR, and TCRdb's table has in-frame clones only and misses some. The sample includes tens of thousands of clones, about 88% of them seen just once. Source: PBMCs, taken from a glioma patient whose treatment included an IDH1 peptide vaccine. These receptors were collected from a woman in her 50s with glioma.

The chain is built from TRBV6-7 and TRBJ2-5; TRBD1 agrees at 7 bases. TRBV6-7 is an open reading frame whose function is uncertain. Losses at the gene ends were 5 bases for V and 0 bases for J; bases not matched to a gene: 9. The CDR3 spans 16 residues. This CDR3 reads CASSNQTGAHQETQYF. Written as DNA, the CDR3 is TGTGCCAGCAGTAATCAAACAGGGGCCCACCAAGAGACCCAGTACTTC.

The chain joins TRBV5-4 to TRBJ1-3, with TRBD1 identical over 9 bases. V lost 2 bases, J lost 4 bases, and 7 bases stayed unmatched. This CDR3 is 16 amino acids long. Per germline, CDR1 SGHNT and CDR2 YYREEE (reference sequence). The CDR3 protein is CASSLTGGAAGNTIYF. The CDR3 DNA sequence: TGTGCCAGCAGCTTAACAGGGGGCGCCGCGGGAAACACCATATATTTT.